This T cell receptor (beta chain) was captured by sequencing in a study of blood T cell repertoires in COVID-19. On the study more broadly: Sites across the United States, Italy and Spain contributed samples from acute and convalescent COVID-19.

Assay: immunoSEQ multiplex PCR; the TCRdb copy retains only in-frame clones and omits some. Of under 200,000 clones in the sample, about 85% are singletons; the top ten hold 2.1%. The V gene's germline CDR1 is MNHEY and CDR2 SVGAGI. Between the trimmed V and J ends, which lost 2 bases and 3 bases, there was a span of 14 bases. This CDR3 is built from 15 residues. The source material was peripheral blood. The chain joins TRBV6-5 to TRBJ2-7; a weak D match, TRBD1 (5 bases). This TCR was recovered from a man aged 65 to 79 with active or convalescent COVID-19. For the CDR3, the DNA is TGTGCCAGCAGTTACGGGGCAGTCAATAACTACGAGCAGTACTTC. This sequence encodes CASSYGAVNNYEQYF.